The sequence of this TCR beta chain was determined in a study of blood T cells in healthy people across ages. The CDR3 runs 13 residues. V lost 7 bases and J lost 9, with 21 bases in between. CDR1 is SQVTM, CDR2 ANQGSEA, per germline. Total RNA, at least 5.5 micrograms per sample, was extracted from PBMCs. Then a second PCR, running roughly 7 to 11 cycles, was carried out with a sample-barcoded 5' primer and a J-beta primer mix. TCRdb analysed the 5' RACE reads with MiXCR anew, one entry per CDR3 protein. The data contain 660,000 or so distinct CDR3 sequences, under 65% of them seen just once; the ten biggest clones take up 30% to 40%.

The J gene is TRBJ1-2, the V gene TRBV29-1; tentatively, D is TRBD1 (5 bases). The source is a man between 60 and 75 years old in good health. The material sequenced was blood. This CDR3 is CSGEPSIGGSYTF. In DNA, the CDR3 is TGCAGCGGGGAACCTAGCATTGGGGGGAGCTACACCTTC.